This note documents a single T cell receptor (beta chain) sequence. The entry originates in a study of blood T cell repertoires in COVID-19. Study-wide context: Acute and convalescent COVID-19 specimens originated in the United States, Italy and Spain. PBMCs, B-cell-depleted T cells, or T cells were the source of the cDNA or gDNA that made up the material.

Authors' analysis steps: Estimation of nucleated cell counts relied on the amplification of reference gene primers. The data were produced by immunoSEQ multiplex PCR, yet TCRdb's version contains in-frame clones alone and is incomplete. For V, J and clone size, that table is used; D and trimming come from the DNA. The sample has hundreds of thousands of clones; roughly 86% are singletons. V lost 1 base and J lost 6, with 15 bases in between. This CDR3 is built from 15 residues. Germline-derived CDR1 and CDR2 are KGHDR and SFDVKD. Sequencing was performed on peripheral blood. This sequence joins TRBV24-1 and TRBJ2-7, with D perhaps matching TRBD1 (7 bases). The source is a woman aged 60-70 years who had recovered from COVID-19. The CDR3 bases are TGTGCCACCAGTGATTTCGCGGGACAGCTGTCCGAGCAGTACTTC. Its translation is CATSDFAGQLSEQYF.